This paragraph covers one TCR beta chain sequence. Antigen: not known. Using immunoSEQ multiplex PCR, the repertoire was profiled, and TCRdb retains in-frame clones only, with some absent. Here the sample spans approximately 84,000 clones, about 83% being singletons. The data originate from a study of PD-1 blockade in classical Hodgkin lymphoma. Study at large: Patients were administered nivolumab (3 mg/kg intravenously) every 2 weeks.

This sample's time point: cycle 4 day 1 (C4D1), after about 6 weeks of nivolumab. Relapse after autologous stem cell transplantation occurred in every patient, and brentuximab vedotin exposure varied. General study points: Reported findings placed baseline TCR diversity lower in newly diagnosed patients (compared with healthy donors). Only CD4+ TCR diversity, not CD8+, had risen significantly by C4D1. Those patients who began receiving nivolumab less than 1 year after ASCT had lower diversity, and they were excluded.

Trimming removed 5 bases at V and 4 bases at J, with 22 bases between. The CDR3 runs to 17 residues. The germline V gene has CDR1 SEHNR and CDR2 FQNEAQ (reference sequence). The chain combines TRBV7-9 with TRBJ2-3; either TRBD1 or TRBD2 may supply D (5 bases each). This TCR derives from a human donor with classical Hodgkin lymphoma. The source was peripheral blood mononuclear cells (PBMCs), collected before the fourth cycle of nivolumab. The CDR3 region is CASSRPGLGRGADTQYF. As DNA, the CDR3 is TGTGCCAGCAGCCGGCCGGGATTAGGTAGGGGCGCAGATACGCAGTATTTT.